The 21 T cell receptor beta chains below come from one sample, sequenced in a study of tumor-infiltrating lymphocytes in primary liver carcinoma. From roughly 0.45 ug total RNA, TCR beta cDNA was generated with a primer in the constant region. Three rounds of nested multiplex PCR with slightly modified ARM-PCR produced TCR beta libraries. TRBV1-TRBV30 forward primers paired with a C-beta reverse primer were used in the first two PCR rounds, which ran roughly 11 cycles each. TCRdb re-called the multiplex PCR reads with MiXCR, one entry per CDR3 protein. Altogether about 350,000 distinct CDR3 sequences are present, 65% being singletons, with the ten largest covering 5% to 6.5%. They got blood RNA out of unsorted whole blood and also pulled out germline DNA. Sequencing was carried out using peripheral blood. These receptors were collected from a man aged 35 to 55 with primary liver carcinoma and hepatitis B virus infection.

The chain is built from TRBV20-1 and TRBJ2-2; no reliable D call. The length of the CDR3 is 15 residues. V was trimmed by 5 bases and J by 6 bases, leaving 19 bases between them. Germline lookup yields CDR1 DFQATT and CDR2 SNEGSKA (reference sequence). The CDR3 loop is CSAQTPGVGPGELFF. The CDR3 DNA sequence: TGCAGTGCTCAAACGCCCGGAGTCGGGCCCGGGGAGCTGTTTTTT.

V is TRBV5-1 and J is TRBJ2-7; D unresolved. Trimming took off 1 base at V and 3 bases at J, with 11 bases between the two ends. The CDR3 has 14 residues. Germline V gene sequence: CDR1 SGHRS, CDR2 YFSETQ. The CDR3, as DNA: TGCGCCAGCAGCTTGAGGACCTCTGGCTACGAGCAGTACTTC. The encoded protein is CASSLRTSGYEQYF.

The chain recombines TRBV6-6 with TRBJ1-2, with 7 bases that match TRBD1. V gave up 7 bases and J gave up 3 bases; unmatched junction bases: 11. CDR3 size: 15 residues. CDR1 is MNHNY and CDR2 is SVGAGI in the germline V gene (reference sequence). CDR3 coding DNA: TGTGCCAGCAACCGGAGACAGGGCCCCGACTATGGCTACACCTTC. Amino acids: CASNRRQGPDYGYTF.

Worth noting for this clonotype: A much bigger clone sits one base away, suggesting this may be a read error. The missing conserved phenylalanine or tryptophan at the end of this CDR3 makes a read error likely. CDR3 loop: CASSNTWSSYNEQFS. The DNA for the CDR3 is TGTGCCAGCAGTAATACTTGGAGCTCCTACAATGAGCAGTTCTCC. This chain links TRBV6-5 with TRBJ2-1; no definite D call. CDR1 is MNHEY and CDR2 is SVGAGI in the germline V gene. Trimming took 5 bases from V and 0 from J, leaving 11 bases between them. The CDR3 runs to 15 residues.

Regarding this clonotype: One junction end does not reproduce the germline sequence, and a read error may be involved. This chain links TRBV4-3 with TRBJ2-3; possibly TRBD1 or TRBD2 for D (5 bases each). CDR3 length equals 16 residues. Per the germline V gene, CDR1 is LGHNA and CDR2 is YSLEER. Here the CDR3 DNA reads TGCGCCAGCAACCAAGCATCGGGGCAACCACAGATACCGCAGTGTTTT. It encodes CASNQASGQPQIPQCF.

CDR3 nucleotide sequence: TGTGCCAGCAGCCAGTCTATGAGCGAGCAGTACTTC. Translated, it gives CASSQSMSEQYF. The chain carries TRBV6-2 or TRBV6-3 and TRBJ2-7; D remains unclear. Germline CDR1 and CDR2: MNHEY and SVGEGT. The CDR3 has 12 amino acids. Trimming pared 6 bases from V and 6 bases from J, leaving 12 bases between.

This clonotype was counted a single time. This chain connects TRBV7-8 to TRBJ1-5, with no clear D. V was pared by 6 bases and J by 9 bases, with 15 bases between. This CDR3 comprises 13 residues. Germline assignment: CDR1 SGHVS and CDR2 FQNEAQ. The CDR3: CASSSSIGGPQHF. The DNA of the CDR3 is TGTGCCAGCAGTAGTTCCATTGGAGGGCCCCAGCATTTT.

This rearrangement joins TRBV11-2 to TRBJ2-2, with TRBD2 matching 7 bases. The CDR3 loop spans 16 amino acids. J gave up 9 bases and V 2 bases, and 12 bases lay outside the gene matches. Germline assignment: CDR1 SGHAT and CDR2 FQNNGV. CDR3 DNA: TGTGCCAGCAGCTTATTAGGCGGGAGTGCCATCCGGGAGCTGTTTTTT. Translated, it gives CASSLLGGSAIRELFF.

About this clonotype: Mismatch with germline at one junction end may stem from a read error. The chain recombines TRBV6-6 with TRBJ1-5, with a tentative D call TRBD1 (6 bases). The germline V gene encodes CDR1 MNHNY and CDR2 SVGAGI (reference sequence). The CDR3 loop spans 15 amino acids. The CDR3 nucleotides are TGTGCTAGCAAGCTCACTCAACAGGGTGATCAGCCCCAGCATTTT. It yields the protein CASKLTQQGDQPQHF.

Comment on this clonotype: Being one base from a much bigger clone, this may be a read error. The V call is TRBV4-3, the J call TRBJ1-1, with 8 bases aligning to TRBD1. J was trimmed by 10 bases and V by 0 bases; bases with no gene match: 4. The CDR3 runs 13 residues. The V gene's germline CDR1 is LGHNA and CDR2 YSLEER. The CDR3 loop reads CASSQDRGHGAFF. In DNA form, the CDR3 reads TGCGCCAGCAGCCAAGACAGGGGGCATGGAGCTTTCTTT.

A word on this clonotype: An end of the junction does not agree with germline; a read error may underlie this. The CDR3, as DNA: TGTGCCAGCAGCTCCCGTGGGACTAGCGGCTACGATGAGCAGTTCTTC. This encodes CASSSRGTSGYDEQFF. The chain employs TRBV7-9 and TRBJ2-1; 11 bases map to TRBD2. Germline V gives CDR1 SEHNR, CDR2 FQNEAQ (reference sequence). CDR3 length: 16 residues.

A few counts support this clonotype. The chain couples TRBV10-1 to TRBJ2-3, with TRBD1 as a possible D gene (6 bases). The CDR3 is made up of 13 amino acids. Trimming took 7 bases from V and 3 from J, leaving 11 bases between them. CDR1 and CDR2 (germline): WNHNN, SYGVQD (reference sequence). In DNA, the CDR3 is TGCGCCAGCAATCACAGGGAAACAGATACGCAGTATTTT. As protein: CASNHRETDTQYF.

A few counts support this clonotype. The chain couples TRBV30 to TRBJ2-3; D possibly corresponds to TRBD1 (5 bases). The CDR3 runs to 12 residues. V was cut by 4 bases and J by 3 bases, with 8 bases left in between. CDR1 is GTSNPN, CDR2 SVGIG, per germline (reference sequence). DNA for the CDR3: TGTGCCTGGAACCCAGGGACAGATACGCAGTATTTT. Encoded protein: CAWNPGTDTQYF.

This clonotype showed up many times. V gene TRBV11-2 combines with J gene TRBJ2-5; TRBD2 aligns across 14 bases. V dropped 4 bases and J dropped 1; count of bases not matched to a gene: 5. This CDR3 spans 17 amino acids. Germline lookup yields CDR1 SGHAT and CDR2 FQNNGV. CDR3 loop: CASSWGTSGSRQETQYF. As DNA, the CDR3 is TGTGCCAGCAGCTGGGGGACTAGCGGGAGCCGCCAAGAGACCCAGTACTTC.

A note on this clonotype: A read error may account for a junction end that differs from germline. The chain carries TRBV11-2 and TRBJ2-3; D gene unclear. The CDR3 is 13 residues long. Germline-derived CDR1 and CDR2 are SGHAT and FQNNGV. The CDR3 sequence: CVSSSWVTDTQYF. CDR3 coding DNA: TGTGTCAGCAGCAGTTGGGTCACAGATACTCAGTATTTT.

Regarding this clonotype: A much larger clone sits a single nucleotide away, making a read error possible. The chain couples TRBV6-2 or TRBV6-3 to TRBJ2-1; 8 positions agree with TRBD1. CDR3 length: 18 residues. The V and J ends lost 2 bases and 5 bases, in that order; junction bases with no gene match: 14. Per germline, CDR1 MNHEY and CDR2 SVGEGT. The CDR3 reads CASSYRARGRWCDNEQFF. The DNA for the CDR3 is TGTGCCAGCAGTTACAGGGCCAGGGGGCGATGGTGTGACAATGAGCAGTTCTTC.

This chain uses TRBV10-3 with TRBJ2-3; either TRBD1 or TRBD2 may fit D (5 bases each). Looked up from germline, CDR1 is ENHRY and CDR2 is SYGVKD. V lost 8 bases to trimming and J lost 6 bases, with 15 bases between them. The CDR3 spans 13 residues. The CDR3 loop reads CAIRDGNLDTQYF. The CDR3 DNA reads as TGTGCCATCCGGGACGGGAATTTGGATACGCAGTATTTT.

Comments on this clonotype: At one boundary the junction diverges from the germline segment, which might be a read error. The V gene is TRBV14, the J gene TRBJ2-1, with D hard to call. CDR1 is SGHDN, CDR2 FVKESK, per germline. The CDR3 spans 14 residues. This CDR3 is CACSQYTSYNEQFF. CDR3 in DNA: TGTGCCTGCAGCCAATACACGTCCTACAATGAGCAGTTCTTC.

This clonotype has more than one count but fewer than ten. The V gene is TRBV12-3 or TRBV12-4, the J gene TRBJ1-2; TRBD1 aligns across 9 bases. The CDR3 sequence is 15 residues long. Unmatched junction bases numbered 10, after V lost 7 bases and J lost 4 bases. In DNA form, the CDR3 reads TGTGCCAGCACCCAGCCCGGGACAGGGACCTATGGCTACACCTTC. As protein: CASTQPGTGTYGYTF.

This clonotype was found many times. The rearrangement joins TRBV29-1 to TRBJ2-3; 12 positions match TRBD2. CDR1 SQVTM and CDR2 ANQGSEA come from the germline V gene. V shed 7 bases and J 3 bases; nucleotides not matched to a gene: 5. The length of the CDR3 is 14 residues. The CDR3 is CSGGLAGRTDTQYF. CDR3 DNA: TGCAGCGGTGGACTAGCGGGAAGGACAGATACGCAGTATTTT.

This clonotype was picked up many times. The genes are TRBV6-1 and TRBJ2-4; no clear D. The CDR3 extends over 13 amino acids. Germline loops: CDR1 MNHNS, CDR2 SASEGT. The germline V and J ends were trimmed by 10 bases and 4 bases, with 14 bases remaining between them. The CDR3 reads CATGVVIKNIQYF. DNA for the CDR3: TGTGCCACTGGTGTGGTCATAAAAAACATTCAGTACTTC.